Below, 25 T cell receptor beta chains from the same sample are listed, as sequenced in a study of T-cell memory formation after mild COVID-19. TCRdb itself ran the 5' RACE reads through MiXCR, one entry per CDR3 protein. The sample lists about 320,000 distinct CDR3 sequences, over 11% occurring once. The sequenced sample consisted of PBMCs or a T cell subset sorted from them (not recorded which). The receptors come from a man aged 18 to 30 who had mild COVID-19 (a few samples of this study predate the infection). Cell type and time point are not known.

The V gene is TRBV5-1, the J gene TRBJ2-3, with D maybe TRBD1 (5 bases). The CDR3 has 14 residues. The germline V gene has CDR1 SGHRS and CDR2 YFSETQ. Trimming took off 6 bases at V and 3 bases at J, with 14 bases between the two ends. This chain's CDR3 is CASKTQGSTDTQYF. The CDR3 DNA reads TGCGCCAGCAAGACGCAGGGATCTACAGATACGCAGTATTTT.

This clonotype was observed many times. The chain joins TRBV12-3 or TRBV12-4 to TRBJ2-2; D is unclear. This CDR3 comprises 12 residues. V lost 1 base and J lost 7, with 4 bases in between. CDR3 residues: CASSLVGGELFF. The CDR3 DNA follows: TGTGCCAGCAGTTTAGTGGGCGGGGAGCTGTTTTTT.

This clonotype was counted a few times. This chain uses TRBV12-5 with TRBJ2-1; perhaps TRBD2 as D (5 bases). The V gene's germline CDR1 is LGHNT and CDR2 FRNRAP. Trimming removed 4 bases at V and 2 bases at J, with 9 bases between. The CDR3 spans 14 residues. As DNA, the CDR3 is TGTGCTAGTGGTTCCGGACTGGCCTACAATGAGCAGTTCTTC. It yields the protein CASGSGLAYNEQFF.

The chain recombines TRBV4-2 with TRBJ1-1; no definite D call. Germline CDR1 and CDR2: LGHNA and YNFKEQ. The CDR3 consists of 14 residues. The V gene lost 5 bases and the J gene lost 0 bases, with 10 bases spanning the gap. The CDR3 loop is CASSMRRMNTEAFF. In DNA, the CDR3 is TGTGCCAGCAGCATGCGACGGATGAACACTGAAGCTTTCTTT.

The chain uses TRBV6-6 and TRBJ2-5; TRBD2 aligns across 8 bases. With V trimmed by 6 bases and J by 4 bases, 13 bases remained unmatched. The CDR3 consists of 16 residues. CDR1 is MNHNY and CDR2 is SVGAGI in the germline V gene (reference sequence). The CDR3 sequence is CASSNSPGLGPETQYF. The CDR3 coding sequence is TGTGCCAGCAGCAACTCGCCGGGACTAGGTCCAGAGACCCAGTACTTC.

This clonotype appeared many times. The chain recombines TRBV7-2 with TRBJ2-2; the D gene is possibly TRBD1 (6 bases). CDR1 SGHTA and CDR2 FQGNSA come from the germline V gene. Trimming removed 5 bases at V and 0 bases at J, with 16 bases between. The CDR3 is made up of 17 amino acids. The CDR3 spells CASSAQPGQTNTGELFF. Written as DNA, the CDR3 is TGTGCCAGCAGCGCACAGCCGGGACAAACGAACACCGGGGAGCTGTTTTTT.

The genes are TRBV27 and TRBJ2-2; 10 nucleotides agree with TRBD1. Germline CDR1 and CDR2: MNHEY and SMNVEV (reference sequence). V shed 6 bases and J 4 bases; nucleotides not matched to a gene: 2. This CDR3 has 14 amino acids. The CDR3 DNA sequence: TGTGCCAGCAGCTGGGACAGGGGCACCGGGGAGCTGTTTTTT. Protein product: CASSWDRGTGELFF.

This clonotype occurred a few times. This chain connects TRBV9 to TRBJ1-3; the D is unclear. The germline gives CDR1 SGDLS, CDR2 YYNGEE. The CDR3 runs to 16 residues. Trimming pared 0 bases from V and 0 bases from J, leaving 10 bases between. CDR3 region: CASSVAAVNSGNTIYF. The CDR3 DNA reads TGTGCCAGCAGCGTAGCGGCAGTGAACTCTGGAAACACCATATATTTT.

J is TRBJ2-7 and V is TRBV12-3 or TRBV12-4; a weak D match, TRBD2 (7 bases). V was trimmed by 8 bases and J by 2 bases, leaving 10 bases between them. The CDR3 extends over 12 amino acids. The CDR3 nucleotides are TGTGCCAGCGGGGGGGCGCCCTACGAGCAGTACTTC. Protein sequence: CASGGAPYEQYF.

This clonotype has only a few counts. The rearrangement links TRBV19 to TRBJ1-2, with D perhaps TRBD1 (6 bases). This CDR3 region has 13 residues. The germline CDR1 and CDR2 sequences are LNHDA and SQIVND (reference sequence). With 4 bases removed from V and 4 bases from J, the gap between germline ends came to 10 bases. CDR3 sequence (DNA): TGTGCCAGTAGTAACAGGGCTTCCTATGGCTACACCTTC. Its translation: CASSNRASYGYTF.

This clonotype was observed a handful of times. The V call is TRBV4-1, the J call TRBJ1-2, with D uncertain. The length of the CDR3 is 15 residues. V was cut by 1 base and J by 7 bases, with 16 bases left in between. The germline CDR1 and CDR2 sequences are MGHRA and YSYEKL. CDR3 residues: CASSQGAPSLGGYTF. The CDR3 coding sequence is TGCGCCAGCAGCCAAGGGGCGCCTTCGCTGGGTGGCTACACCTTC.

The rearrangement links TRBV20-1 to TRBJ1-1, with D possibly matching TRBD1 (5 bases). In germline, CDR1 is DFQATT, CDR2 SNEGSKA (reference sequence). The germline V and J ends were trimmed by 3 bases and 3 bases, with 11 bases remaining between them. The CDR3 runs to 13 residues. In DNA, the CDR3 is TGCAGTGCTAGGAAGGGGTGGGACACTGAAGCTTTCTTT. This translates into CSARKGWDTEAFF.

The rearrangement joins TRBV20-1 to TRBJ1-2; 8 bases agree with TRBD1. The CDR3 totals 12 residues. The V gene's germline CDR1 is DFQATT and CDR2 SNEGSKA (reference sequence). V dropped 5 bases and J dropped 4; count of bases not matched to a gene: 3. The CDR3 sequence is CSASDRGYGYTF. DNA for the CDR3: TGCAGTGCTTCCGACAGGGGCTATGGCTACACCTTC.

The chain is built from TRBV5-4 and TRBJ2-7; 7 bases match TRBD1. The CDR3 extends over 14 amino acids. J was trimmed by 6 bases and V by 4 bases; bases with no gene match: 10. CDR1 is SGHNT and CDR2 is YYREEE in the germline V gene (reference sequence). CDR3 DNA: TGTGCCAGCAGCACCCGAGGGGGCCGGGGCGAGCAGTACGTC. Translated: CASSTRGGRGEQYV.

The chain has TRBV5-4 and TRBJ2-3; D remains unclear. V lost 4 bases and J lost 6, with 6 bases in between. This CDR3 region has 11 residues. CDR1 and CDR2 (germline): SGHNT, YYREEE (reference sequence). The CDR3: CASSAKDTQYF. The CDR3 DNA reads as TGTGCCAGCAGCGCAAAGGATACGCAGTATTTT. Variable domain in full (rest from reference TRBV5-4 and TRBJ2-3): ETGVTQSPTHLIKTRGQQVTLRCSSQSGHNTVSWYQQALGQGPQFIFQYYREEENGRGNFPPRFSGLQFPNYSSELNVNALELDDSALYLCASSAKDTQYFGPGTRLTVL.

This chain uses TRBV20-1 with TRBJ2-6; D is unclear. This CDR3 is built from 13 residues. Trimming cost V 6 bases and J 2 bases, with 8 bases left between them. Germline lookup yields CDR1 DFQATT and CDR2 SNEGSKA (reference sequence). In DNA, the CDR3 is TGCAGTGCCATCGGAACTGGGGCCAACGTCCTGACTTTC. Protein product: CSAIGTGANVLTF.

This clonotype was detected a few times. V usage is TRBV5-4 and J usage is TRBJ2-5; 7 nucleotides agree with TRBD2. Unmatched junction bases numbered 7, after V lost 3 bases and J lost 5 bases. This CDR3 region has 14 residues. Germline V gives CDR1 SGHNT, CDR2 YYREEE (reference sequence). The CDR3 coding sequence is TGTGCCAGCAGCTCGAGGACTAGTTCGGAGACCCAGTACTTC. This encodes CASSSRTSSETQYF.

This clonotype has more than one count but fewer than ten. The rearrangement uses TRBV15 and TRBJ2-1; D might be TRBD1 (6 bases). Germline-derived CDR1 and CDR2 are LNHNV and YYDKDF (reference sequence). The CDR3 is made up of 18 amino acids. Trimming took off 0 bases at V and 5 bases at J, with 20 bases between the two ends. CDR3 protein: CATSRDRFVHRVDNEQFF. The CDR3 nucleotides are TGTGCCACCAGCAGAGATCGGTTCGTACACAGGGTAGACAATGAGCAGTTCTTC. Supplemented by reference TRBV15 and TRBJ2-1, the full variable domain reads DAMVIQNPRYQVTQFGKPVTLSCSQTLNHNVMYWYQQKSSQAPKLLFHYYDKDFNNEADTPDNFQSRRPNTSFCFLDIRSPGLGDTAMYLCATSRDRFVHRVDNEQFFGPGTRLTVL.

The chain is built from TRBV7-2 and TRBJ1-5; 8 bases map to TRBD1. Germline values: CDR1 SGHTA, CDR2 FQGNSA. This CDR3 has 14 residues. Trimming at V came to 5 bases and at J to 7 bases, leaving 7 bases not matched to a gene. The chain's CDR3 is CASSDHRGEQPQHF. CDR3 bases: TGTGCCAGCAGCGACCACAGGGGGGAACAGCCCCAGCATTTT.

This chain connects TRBV4-3 to TRBJ2-1; 12 bases agree with TRBD2. This CDR3 has 17 amino acids. Germline V gene sequence: CDR1 LGHNA, CDR2 YSLEER. V trimming: 3 bases; J trimming: 7 bases; junction bases outside the gene matches: 10. The DNA of the CDR3 is TGCGCCAGCAGCCACACCCTAGCGGGGGGGCCGAGTAATGAGCAGTTCTTC. This translates into CASSHTLAGGPSNEQFF.

The chain carries TRBV20-1 and TRBJ2-3; no reliable D call. V gave up 4 bases and J gave up 4 bases, with 15 bases separating them. Germline CDR1 is DFQATT and CDR2 is SNEGSKA (reference sequence). The CDR3 runs 14 residues. Here the CDR3 DNA reads TGCAGTGCTAACGGGCCCCGGAGCGCAGATACGCAGTATTTT. The encoded protein is CSANGPRSADTQYF.

A few counts support this clonotype. V and J are TRBV12-3 or TRBV12-4 and TRBJ1-1, with D possibly being TRBD1 (6 bases). V gave up 5 bases and J gave up 3 bases, with 10 bases separating them. The CDR3 totals 13 residues. CDR3 in amino acids: CASSPDSHTEAFF. Here the CDR3 DNA reads TGTGCCAGCAGTCCGGACAGCCACACTGAAGCTTTCTTT.

This clonotype was counted at least ten times. The chain combines TRBV10-3 with TRBJ2-7; perhaps TRBD1 as D (6 bases). Trimming left V 3 bases short and J 5 bases short, with 17 bases between. There are 15 residues in the CDR3. Germline-derived CDR1 and CDR2 are ENHRY and SYGVKD. CDR3 in DNA: TGTGCCATCAGTGAAGGTCAACAGGGCGCCCACGAGCAGTACTTC. It translates to CAISEGQQGAHEQYF.

The V gene is TRBV6-2 or TRBV6-3, the J gene TRBJ1-5; no clear D gene. V was clipped by 2 bases and J by 0 bases, with 8 bases between them. The germline V gene has CDR1 MNHEY and CDR2 SVGEGT. The CDR3 contains 15 residues. Written as DNA, the CDR3 is TGTGCCAGCAGTTACGGTGTGTATAGCAATCAGCCCCAGCATTTT. This sequence encodes CASSYGVYSNQPQHF.

Only a few counts were recorded for this clonotype. V gene TRBV7-9 combines with J gene TRBJ2-3; D call uncertain. This CDR3 has 12 amino acids. CDR1 is SEHNR and CDR2 is FQNEAQ in the germline V gene (reference sequence). Trimming took 5 bases from V and 4 from J, leaving 7 bases between them. The CDR3 coding sequence is TGTGCCAGCAGCCCAAGTCCAGATACGCAGTATTTT. Amino acid sequence: CASSPSPDTQYF. The whole variable domain, filled in from reference TRBV7-9 and TRBJ2-3, reads DTGVSQNPRHKITKRGQNVTFRCDPISEHNRLYWYRQTLGQGPEFLTYFQNEAQLEKSRLLSDRFSAERPKGSFSTLEIQRTEQGDSAMYLCASSPSPDTQYFGPGTRLTVL.